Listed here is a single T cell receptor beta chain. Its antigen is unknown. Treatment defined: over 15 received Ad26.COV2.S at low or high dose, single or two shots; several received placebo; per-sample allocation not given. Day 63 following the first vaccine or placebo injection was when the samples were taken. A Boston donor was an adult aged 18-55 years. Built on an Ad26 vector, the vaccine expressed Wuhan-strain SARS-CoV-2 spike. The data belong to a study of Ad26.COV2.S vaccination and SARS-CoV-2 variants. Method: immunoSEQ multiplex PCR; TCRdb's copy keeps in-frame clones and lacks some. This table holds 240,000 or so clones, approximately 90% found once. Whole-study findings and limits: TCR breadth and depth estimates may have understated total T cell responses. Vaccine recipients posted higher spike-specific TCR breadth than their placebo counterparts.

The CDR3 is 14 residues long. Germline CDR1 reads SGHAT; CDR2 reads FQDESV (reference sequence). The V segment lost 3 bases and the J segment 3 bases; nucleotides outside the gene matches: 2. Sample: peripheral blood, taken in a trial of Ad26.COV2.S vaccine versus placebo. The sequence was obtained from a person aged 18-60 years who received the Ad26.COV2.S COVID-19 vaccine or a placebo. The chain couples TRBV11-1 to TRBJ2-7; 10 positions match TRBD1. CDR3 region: CASSLTGGDYEQYF. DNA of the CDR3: TGTGCCAGCAGCTTGACAGGGGGCGACTACGAGCAGTACTTC.